Below are 20 T cell receptor beta chains sequenced from a single sample in a study of cytomegalovirus exposure and HLA in healthy donors. The protocol was immunoSEQ multiplex PCR, while the TCRdb copy is restricted to in-frame clones and leaves out a portion. In the table there are nearly 80,000 clones, 93% of which are singletons. Sequenced material: PBMCs. All receptors come from a woman in her twenties or thirties in good health and CMV-seronegative.

V is TRBV7-3 and J is TRBJ2-2; D possibly corresponds to TRBD1 (6 bases). Germline V gene sequence: CDR1 SGHTA, CDR2 FQGTGA. CDR3 length: 15 amino acids. V was clipped by 5 bases and J by 6 bases, with 16 bases between them. The CDR3 DNA sequence: TGTGCCAGCAGCCTAGAACCTACAGGGCCCGGGGAGCTGTTTTTT. Its translation is CASSLEPTGPGELFF.

The V call is TRBV28, the J call TRBJ2-6; D possibly corresponds to TRBD2 (6 bases). The CDR3 is 17 amino acids. The germline V and J ends were trimmed by 6 bases and 0 bases, with 15 bases remaining between them. Germline V gene data show CDR1 as MDHEN and CDR2 as SYDVKM. As DNA, the CDR3 is TGTGCCAGCAGACCTGCGGGGCTAACCTCTGGGGCCAACGTCCTGACTTTC. Translated: CASRPAGLTSGANVLTF.

The chain has TRBV5-4 and TRBJ1-1, with TRBD1 as a possible D gene (6 bases). The V and J ends lost 3 bases and 2 bases respectively, with 14 bases between them. The CDR3 is 15 amino acids. CDR1 SGHNT and CDR2 YYREEE come from the germline V gene (reference sequence). This CDR3 is CASSSQGLENTEAFF. In DNA, the CDR3 is TGTGCCAGCAGCTCGCAGGGGTTGGAAAACACTGAAGCTTTCTTT.

The chain's CDR3 is CASSSHTGTGVHGELFF. CDR3 nucleotide sequence: TGTGCCAGCAGTTCCCATACCGGGACAGGTGTGCACGGGGAGCTGTTTTTT. The V gene is TRBV28, the J gene TRBJ2-2; TRBD1 aligns across 8 bases. The junction had 14 bases not matched to a gene; V was cut back by 4 bases and J by 7 bases. Germline CDR1 MDHEN, CDR2 SYDVKM. The CDR3 covers 17 residues.

This clone was observed a few times. This chain links TRBV15 with TRBJ2-7, with D possibly TRBD2 on 6 matching bases. The V and J ends lost 3 bases and 3 bases respectively, with 18 bases between them. Germline values: CDR1 LNHNV, CDR2 YYDKDF (reference sequence). CDR3 length: 16 amino acids. DNA of the CDR3: TGTGCCACCAGCAGGTGGTCCTCTGGAGGGATCTACGAGCAGTACTTC. Translation: CATSRWSSGGIYEQYF.

This rearrangement joins TRBV2 to TRBJ1-5; 11 bases are shared with TRBD1. The length of the CDR3 is 19 residues. The trim removed 0 bases at V and 2 bases at J, leaving 9 bases unmatched. In germline, CDR1 is SNHLY, CDR2 FYNNEI. The CDR3 here is CASSEALRTGGIGNQPQHF. In DNA, the CDR3 is TGTGCCAGCAGTGAAGCGCTAAGGACAGGGGGCATCGGCAATCAGCCCCAGCATTTT.

This clone is a singleton in its sample. The rearrangement uses TRBV5-6 and TRBJ2-7; tentative D call: TRBD1 (5 bases). CDR1 and CDR2 from the germline V gene are SGHDT and YYEEEE. Trimming cost V 0 bases and J 1 base, with 8 bases left between them. This CDR3 has 14 residues. The CDR3 loop is CASSLEGASYEQYF. The DNA of the CDR3 is TGTGCCAGCAGCTTGGAAGGGGCATCCTACGAGCAGTACTTC.

The V and J genes are TRBV23-1 and TRBJ2-7; D is ambiguous. TRBV23-1 is an ORF, with its function uncertain. V shed 6 bases and J shed 6 bases, with 12 bases lying between them. The length of the CDR3 is 12 residues. The CDR3 sequence is CASRKSPGEQYF. The CDR3 nucleotides read TGCGCCAGCAGAAAGTCCCCCGGCGAGCAGTACTTC.

V gene TRBV5-1 combines with J gene TRBJ1-2; TRBD1 matches at 7 bases. V lost 0 bases, J lost 6 bases, and 5 bases stayed unmatched. Germline values: CDR1 SGHRS, CDR2 YFSETQ. The CDR3 sequence is 14 residues long. As DNA, the CDR3 is TGCGCCAGCAGCTTGGTTCAGGGGGTCGATGGCTACACCTTC. Translated: CASSLVQGVDGYTF.

The chain is built from TRBV5-1 and TRBJ2-1, with a tentative D call TRBD1 (6 bases). V was cut by 3 bases and J by 6 bases, with 10 bases left in between. Germline loops: CDR1 SGHRS, CDR2 YFSETQ. CDR3 length: 13 amino acids. The CDR3 spells CASSSLQGNEQFF. CDR3 sequence (DNA): TGCGCCAGCAGCTCCTTACAGGGCAATGAGCAGTTCTTC.

The chain employs TRBV6-5 and TRBJ1-2; the D gene is possibly TRBD1 (6 bases). V lost 2 bases and J lost 3, with 13 bases in between. In germline, CDR1 is MNHEY, CDR2 SVGAGI. The CDR3 covers 15 residues. The CDR3 reads CASSYTSTGHYGYTF. The DNA of the CDR3 is TGTGCCAGCAGTTACACGTCAACAGGGCACTATGGCTACACCTTC.

J is TRBJ2-3 and V is TRBV4-2; D possibly corresponds to TRBD1 (5 bases). Germline-derived CDR1 and CDR2 are LGHNA and YNFKEQ. Trimming left V 5 bases short and J 0 bases short, with 18 bases between. The CDR3 has 17 amino acids. Written as DNA, the CDR3 is TGTGCCAGCAGCTATAGGTCGGCGGCAGGGAGCACAGATACGCAGTATTTT. It specifies CASSYRSAAGSTDTQYF.

The V and J genes are TRBV13 and TRBJ1-2; perhaps TRBD1 as D (5 bases). V lost 3 bases and J lost 5, with 19 bases in between. This CDR3 has 16 amino acids. Germline-derived CDR1 and CDR2 are PRHDT and FYEKMQ (reference sequence). CDR3 sequence (DNA): TGTGCCAGCAGCTTGGGGGACGGGGCCGGGAGGTATGGCTACACCTTC. It encodes CASSLGDGAGRYGYTF.

CDR3 sequence reads: CASSVGGDTQYF. DNA for the CDR3: TGTGCCAGCAGCGTAGGAGGAGATACGCAGTATTTT. The rearrangement joins TRBV9 to TRBJ2-3; D is uncertain. The CDR3 sequence is 12 residues long. Looked up from germline, CDR1 is SGDLS and CDR2 is YYNGEE. V lost 0 bases to trimming and J lost 5 bases, with 4 bases between them.

The chain carries TRBV5-1 and TRBJ1-1; D is unresolved. CDR3 length equals 14 residues. Trimming took 0 bases from V and 1 from J, leaving 7 bases between them. Germline CDR1 reads SGHRS; CDR2 reads YFSETQ. Here the CDR3 reads CASSLVAGNTEAFF. CDR3 in DNA: TGCGCCAGCAGCTTGGTCGCAGGGAACACTGAAGCTTTCTTT.

This clone was counted once. This sequence joins TRBV10-3 and TRBJ2-3, with 7 bases lining up with TRBD1. The CDR3 loop spans 14 amino acids. Germline V gene sequence: CDR1 ENHRY, CDR2 SYGVKD. Trimming removed 3 bases from V and 5 bases from J; junction bases left unmatched: 5. CDR3 coding DNA: TGTGCCATCAGTGATGACAGGGCGGGAGATACGCAGTATTTT. This codes for CAISDDRAGDTQYF.

This chain connects TRBV4-2 to TRBJ1-2; 9 bases agree with TRBD1. V shed 3 bases and J 9 bases; nucleotides not matched to a gene: 11. This CDR3 has 15 amino acids. The germline gives CDR1 LGHNA, CDR2 YNFKEQ. The CDR3 loop reads CASSHTDRGEASYTF. The CDR3 DNA is TGTGCCAGCAGCCACACCGACAGGGGGGAAGCGAGCTACACCTTC.

The table lists this clone with a count of one. V usage is TRBV5-4 and J usage is TRBJ1-3, with D uncertain. With 1 base removed from V and 0 bases from J, the gap between germline ends came to 8 bases. Germline V gives CDR1 SGHNT, CDR2 YYREEE (reference sequence). The CDR3 length is 15 residues. This CDR3 is CASSLTENSGNTIYF. The CDR3 DNA sequence: TGTGCCAGCAGCTTGACCGAGAACTCTGGAAACACCATATATTTT.

The chain is built from TRBV4-1 and TRBJ1-1; TRBD1 is a possible D gene (6 bases). Per germline, CDR1 MGHRA and CDR2 YSYEKL. Between the trimmed V and J ends, which lost 0 bases and 1 base, there was a span of 9 bases. This CDR3 has 15 amino acids. CDR3 region: CASSQEQGTNTEAFF. The CDR3 nucleotides read TGCGCCAGCAGCCAAGAGCAGGGGACGAACACTGAAGCTTTCTTT.

This clone was detected a few times. The chain is built from TRBV18 and TRBJ1-5, with TRBD1 matching over 7 bases. V lost 4 bases to trimming and J lost 4 bases; unmatched junction nucleotides: 7. The CDR3 runs 15 residues. CDR1 KGHSH and CDR2 LQKENI come from the germline V gene. The CDR3 DNA sequence: TGTGCCAGCTCACAAGCCGGGACAGATAATCAGCCCCAGCATTTT. The encoded protein is CASSQAGTDNQPQHF.